The clone carrying this T cell receptor (beta chain) has just a few counts. The antigen is undetermined. These data are taken from a study of response to subunit inactivated influenza vaccine. Study-level points and caveats: After each seasonal influenza vaccination, few new T cells are recruited, the authors suggested.

TCRdb analysed the RT-PCR reads with MiXCR anew, one entry per CDR3 protein. The sample carries around 530,000 distinct CDR3 sequences, approximately 12% recorded once. This CDR3 has 13 amino acids. Germline CDR1 SNHLY, CDR2 FYNNEI. With 10 bases clipped from V and 6 bases from J, the junction kept 12 bases outside the gene matches. The chain is built from TRBV2 and TRBJ2-7; 7 bases align to TRBD1. This sequence originates from a man in his forties or fifties who received an inactivated influenza vaccine. The sample in question was PBMCs from blood, obtained on the day of vaccination. This CDR3 reads CATKQGKSSEQYF. In nucleotides, the CDR3 is TGTGCCACAAAACAGGGGAAGAGCTCCGAGCAGTACTTC.